The text below deals with one TCR beta chain. No antigen is known for it. The data are from a study of beta chain features in type 1 diabetes. About the study: The study examined some 110,000,000 sorted cells across all samples.

Study conclusions and caveats: Patients with type 1 diabetes carried fewer insertions and had more deletions at their VDJ junctions. Patients with Type 1 diabetes showed moderately but significantly shorter TCRB CDR3s in all four CD4+ subsets.

The CDR3 spans 12 residues. V was pared by 8 bases and J by 1 base, with 3 bases between. Germline V CDR1 and CDR2: MDHEN, SYDVKM. Sequencing targeted expressed TCRB transcripts, as all isolated RNA had been reverse transcribed. Here immunoSEQ multiplex PCR was the method, and the copy in TCRdb shows in-frame clones only, minus some. Among 150,000 to 170,000 clones listed, about 8.5% were seen once. Purities over 95% were achieved in all sorted populations. This TCR came from a man aged 18 to 35 in good health. Sample: central memory CD4+ T cells from blood. The chain joins TRBV28 to TRBJ2-6; D not certain. The CDR3 nucleotides read TGTGCCAGCCAGTCTGGGGCCAACGTCCTGACTTTC. Protein product: CASQSGANVLTF. Supplemented by reference TRBV28 and TRBJ2-6, the full variable domain reads DVKVTQSSRYLVKRTGEKVFLECVQDMDHENMFWYRQDPGLGLRLIYFSYDVKMKEKGDIPEGYSVSREKKERFSLILESASTNQTSMYLCASQSGANVLTFGAGSRLTVL.